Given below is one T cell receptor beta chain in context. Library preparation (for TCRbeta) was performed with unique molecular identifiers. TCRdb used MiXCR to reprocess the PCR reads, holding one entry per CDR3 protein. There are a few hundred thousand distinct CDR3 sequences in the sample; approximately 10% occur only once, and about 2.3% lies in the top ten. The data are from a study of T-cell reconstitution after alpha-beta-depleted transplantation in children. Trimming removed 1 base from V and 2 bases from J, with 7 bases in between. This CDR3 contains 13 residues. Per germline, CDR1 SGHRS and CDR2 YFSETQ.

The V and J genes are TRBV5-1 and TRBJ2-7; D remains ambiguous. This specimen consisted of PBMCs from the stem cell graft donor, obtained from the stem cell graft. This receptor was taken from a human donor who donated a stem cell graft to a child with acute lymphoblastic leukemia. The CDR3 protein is CASSLNYPYEQYF. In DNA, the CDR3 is TGCGCCAGCAGCTTGAACTACCCCTACGAGCAGTACTTC.